This T cell receptor (beta chain) was found in a study of blood T cell repertoires in COVID-19. Turning to the study itself: COVID-19 samples from acute and convalescent phases originated in the United States, Italy and Spain. From T cells, B-cell-depleted T cells, or PBMCs came the material, which was cDNA or gDNA.

The germline CDR1 and CDR2 sequences are SGDLS and YYNGEE. The CDR3 contains 17 residues. After removal of 4 bases from V and 2 bases from J, the junction contained 8 bases not matched to a gene. Method: immunoSEQ multiplex PCR; TCRdb's copy keeps in-frame clones and lacks some. The sample yields 70,000 or so clones, 85% to 90% seen once. This TCR derives from a woman over 75 with active COVID-19. Sequenced input: peripheral blood. V gene TRBV9 combines with J gene TRBJ2-1; 11 bases align to TRBD2. DNA of the CDR3: TGTGCCAGCAGCTCCGGGGCTAGCGGGAGGACCTACAATGAGCAGTTCTTC. Translated, it gives CASSSGASGRTYNEQFF.